This T cell receptor beta chain stems from a study of immune evolution from preneoplasia to lung adenocarcinoma (dated by TCRdb to 2020 to 2023). For the study in its entirety: The study used immune gene expression, TCR sequencing and multiplex immunofluorescence to profile the immune contexture of lung adenocarcinoma precursors and invasive adenocarcinoma. Resected precursor lesions (AAH, AIS, MIA) and invasive adenocarcinomas were each compared against paired morphologically normal lung tissue. Sample size was determined by specimen availability and not by a prior power calculation. Whole exome sequencing and methylation data from the same cohort of nodules were integrated with the immune data. A total of approximately 50 patients with pulmonary nodules who underwent surgical resection were included in the overall cohort. A total of under 60 patients contributed TCR sequencing data. According to the study, 105 samples went through TCR sequencing. POLYSOLVER was used to infer class I HLA alleles from exome data, and LOHHLA was used to detect allele-specific HLA loss. Results the study describes overall, beyond this receptor: Clonality was highest in normal lung, while later-stage lesions appeared to show lower clonality but higher T cell density and diversity. Normal lung had the highest top T cell clone frequencies, which appeared to decline progressively from AAH through AIS, MIA and invasive adenocarcinoma. Because all patients came from Japan and China, whether the findings apply to Western populations was uncertain. The findings reflected association rather than direct causation, and larger cohorts with long-term follow-up and longitudinal biopsies were considered necessary.

Using the immunoSEQ hsTCRbeta Kit, TCR beta CDR3 regions were sequenced from DNA. The original methods were these. TCR sequencing data were analysed with the ImmunoSEQ Analyzer. T cell clonality was defined as 1 minus Pielou's evenness, as computed on productive rearrangements. To measure T cell diversity, the inverse Simpson index was applied to productive templates. T cell density was expressed as TCR beta template counts normalized to usable DNA, with usable DNA estimated by amplifying and sequencing housekeeping genes. TCR metrics were compared across histologic stages using two-sided Kruskal-Wallis tests. TCRdb's version of the immuneACCESS table is confined to in-frame rearrangements and falls short of the full clone set. An unresolved V gene accounts for under half of the shortfall where checked; the remainder is of unknown origin. That table gives V, J and clone size, and the DNA gave D and trimming. Recorded for this sample are around 3,000 clones; 85% to 90% of them occurred a single time. The ten most abundant clones make up more than 8% of the sample.

For this clone: The specificity of this receptor is unknown. No base quality information exists; no much larger clone differs at one position.

Resection was performed on patients in Japan or China between about 2013 and 2018. The histologic diagnosis of each case was independently confirmed on H&E slides by two lung cancer pathologists. The AllPrep DNA/RNA FFPE Kit was used to isolate DNA from FFPE tissue. The TCR was taken from a person between 60 and 80 years old with lung adenocarcinoma. The sequenced sample consisted of FFPE adjacent normal lung tissue.

The CDR3: CASRLGPGGTRDGYTF. DNA sequence: TGTGCCAGTAGATTGGGGCCCGGCGGTACAAGAGATGGCTACACCTTC. This chain is built from TRBV19 and TRBJ1-2; the D gene is perhaps TRBD1, from 5 matching bases. Sequences LNHDA (CDR1) and SQIVND (CDR2) are obtained from the germline V gene (reference sequence). From the cysteine through the phenylalanine, the CDR3 covers 16 amino acids. Only the CDR3 DNA is retained, 48 bases long and in frame from the first base. Trimming at the junction amounts to 6 bases on V and 6 bases on J, and the germline ends lie 23 bases apart.